This T cell receptor (beta chain) derives from a study of blood T cells in healthy people across ages. A J-beta primer mix and a sample-barcoded 5' primer were used in a second PCR of about 6 to 12 cycles. TCRdb re-called the 5' RACE reads with MiXCR, one entry per CDR3 protein. The top ten hold roughly 24% of the sample, which has around 1,800,000 distinct CDR3 sequences, about 39% seen once. Study-level findings and limits: Older age coincided with a roughly linear decline in TCR beta diversity per million T cells. Strong correlation linked observed beta diversity and percent naive T cells.

Germline-derived CDR1 and CDR2 are SGHTA and FQGNSA. The CDR3 runs 15 residues. Losses at the gene ends were 5 bases for V and 6 bases for J; bases not matched to a gene: 7. The donors, healthy Caucasians from Russia, were aged about 6 to 95. RNA extraction gave at least 5.5 micrograms of total RNA per sample. Concerning this clonotype: Its antigen is undetermined.

The sample taken for sequencing was blood. The chain uses TRBV7-2 and TRBJ1-2; 12 positions match TRBD1. The TCR comes from a human donor in good health. CDR3 nucleotides: TGTGCCAGCAGCATAAGCGGGACAGGGGGCCATGGCTACACCTTC. Translated, it gives CASSISGTGGHGYTF.